This T cell receptor beta chain was captured by sequencing in a study of shared clonotypes between healthy human individuals. A word on this clone: The antigen is not known.

The method was immunoSEQ multiplex PCR; TCRdb's version includes in-frame clones alone and lacks a portion of them. Counted here are about 680,000 clones, under 95% occurring once; the ten biggest clones make up approximately 25%. As defined, naive CD8 cells were CD45RO-negative and positively selected for CCR7, with terminally differentiated effector memory CD45RA+ cells excluded. General study findings and limits: Generation probability values for non-shared clonotypes were lower than those for clonotypes shared by all four donors.

Unmatched junction bases numbered 10, after V lost 6 bases and J lost 9 bases. Germline V lookup: CDR1 MDHEN, CDR2 SYDVKM. The CDR3 contains 14 residues. Input material: naive CD8+ T cells sorted from blood. The chain combines TRBV28 with TRBJ2-1; 8 positions match TRBD2. This sequence was found in a man younger than 45 in good health. CDR3 sequence reads: CASSYIQTSGEQFF. CDR3 DNA: TGTGCCAGCAGCTATATTCAAACTAGCGGTGAGCAGTTCTTC.